The 18 T cell receptor beta chains listed next were all sequenced from one sample in a study of identical twins. TCRdb fed the 5' RACE reads into MiXCR, producing one record per CDR3 protein. Of about 920,000 distinct CDR3 sequences in the sample, over 9% were seen once. These data also formed part of another study, on yellow fever vaccine responses in identical twins.

The sample taken for sequencing was PBMCs. All receptors derive from a woman aged 18-29 years in good health.

This clonotype appeared a few times. The chain couples TRBV29-1 to TRBJ2-5; D possibly uses TRBD1 or TRBD2 (6 bases each). Deletions cut 0 bases from V and 1 base from J, with 18 bases between. This CDR3 has 17 amino acids. Germline V gene lookup returns CDR1 SQVTM and CDR2 ANQGSEA. The CDR3 DNA reads as TGCAGCGTTGAAGACAATTGGTGGGGGGCACGCCAAGAGACCCAGTACTTC. It codes for CSVEDNWWGARQETQYF.

Only a few counts were recorded for this clonotype. The chain links TRBV7-8 to TRBJ1-1; 8 bases match TRBD1. The ends lost 1 base at V and 1 base at J; junction bases unmatched: 11. The CDR3 extends over 18 amino acids. Germline V gene sequence: CDR1 SGHVS, CDR2 FQNEAQ. The CDR3 coding sequence is TGTGCCAGCAGCTTAGGGATGACAGGGGAGGCGAAGAACACTGAAGCTTTCTTT. This sequence encodes CASSLGMTGEAKNTEAFF.

This clonotype was counted only a few times. V and J are TRBV29-1 and TRBJ1-1; D possibly corresponds to TRBD1 (5 bases). Germline V CDR1 and CDR2: SQVTM, ANQGSEA. Deletions cut 3 bases from V and 5 bases from J, with 22 bases between. CDR3 size: 16 residues. In nucleotides, the CDR3 is TGCAGCGTTGACGGAACCTCAGTCGGGGGTCGGACTGAAGCTTTCTTT. Translation: CSVDGTSVGGRTEAFF.

This clonotype was recorded many times. The J gene is TRBJ1-5, the V gene TRBV12-3 or TRBV12-4; possible D gene TRBD1, 5 bases. There are 14 residues in the CDR3. With 3 bases removed from V and 5 bases from J, the gap between germline ends came to 11 bases. CDR3 in DNA: TGTGCCAGCAGTTTTGGGGGAGGGTATCAGCCCCAGCATTTT. Its protein product is CASSFGGGYQPQHF.

This chain connects TRBV2 to TRBJ2-5; either TRBD1 or TRBD2 may fit D (5 bases each). The CDR3 extends over 14 amino acids. V lost 6 bases to trimming and J lost 5 bases, with 16 bases between them. CDR1 is SNHLY, CDR2 FYNNEI, per germline. The DNA of the CDR3 is TGTGCCAGCAGAACCGGGACGGGGCCGGAGACCCAGTACTTC. It translates to CASRTGTGPETQYF.

This clonotype was seen many times. This chain connects TRBV15 to TRBJ2-3; 14 nucleotides agree with TRBD2. This CDR3 contains 18 residues. V lost 7 bases and J lost 0; bases outside the gene matches: 9. Looked up from germline, CDR1 is LNHNV and CDR2 is YYDKDF (reference sequence). CDR3 bases: TGTGCCACCATCCTATACGGGACTAGCGGGGGTAGCACAGATACGCAGTATTTT. Protein sequence: CATILYGTSGGSTDTQYF.

This clonotype appeared a few times. Here the CDR3 reads CSAEGVPGPNTQYF. The CDR3 nucleotides are TGCAGTGCTGAGGGGGTACCGGGACCGAATACGCAGTATTTT. The chain is built from TRBV20-1 and TRBJ2-3, with D tentatively TRBD1 (6 bases). Trimming cost V 5 bases and J 7 bases, with 19 bases left between them. CDR1 and CDR2 from the germline V gene are DFQATT and SNEGSKA (reference sequence). The CDR3 extends over 14 amino acids.

V is TRBV18 and J is TRBJ1-2, with a possible D match to TRBD1 (6 bases). The CDR3 covers 15 residues. Trimming stripped 4 bases from V and 6 bases from J, with 18 bases between. Germline values: CDR1 KGHSH, CDR2 LQKENI. CDR3 loop: CASSLAAGGADGYTF. CDR3 in DNA: TGTGCCAGCTCACTCGCTGCCGGGGGCGCCGATGGCTACACCTTC.

The genes are TRBV29-1 and TRBJ2-3, with 12 bases lining up with TRBD2. V lost 4 bases and J lost 1; bases outside the gene matches: 6. Germline CDR1 SQVTM, CDR2 ANQGSEA. The CDR3 covers 16 residues. CDR3 DNA sequence: TGCAGCGTTGTCGGCGCTAGCGGGAGGGGCACAGATACGCAGTATTTT. Amino acid sequence: CSVVGASGRGTDTQYF.

This rearrangement joins TRBV20-1 to TRBJ2-3; 10 bases line up with TRBD2. V dropped 1 base and J dropped 6; count of bases not matched to a gene: 10. The CDR3 has 16 amino acids. The V gene's germline CDR1 is DFQATT and CDR2 SNEGSKA (reference sequence). The CDR3 DNA follows: TGCAGTGCTAGAGCCCTAGCGGGGGCCGGAGGGGATACGCAGTATTTT. Residues: CSARALAGAGGDTQYF.

The chain has TRBV24-1 and TRBJ2-1; 7 bases are shared with TRBD1. Germline-derived CDR1 and CDR2 are KGHDR and SFDVKD. The CDR3 has 21 residues. V lost 6 bases, J lost 9 bases, and 31 bases stayed unmatched. In DNA, the CDR3 is TGTGCCACCAGTTATTCCTCCACACCTAAAGGGACAGCCATTCCTGCTGGTGAGCAGTTCTTC. Protein product: CATSYSSTPKGTAIPAGEQFF.

This clonotype was detected only a few times. The chain joins TRBV4-1 to TRBJ1-1; D is ambiguous. Germline loops: CDR1 MGHRA, CDR2 YSYEKL. This CDR3 has 13 residues. V lost 1 base and J lost 4, with 7 bases in between. The CDR3 DNA reads TGCGCCAGCAGCCAAGTACAGAGCACTGAAGCTTTCTTT. It yields the protein CASSQVQSTEAFF.

This clonotype was seen more than once but under ten times. V usage is TRBV7-8 and J usage is TRBJ2-7; maybe TRBD2 (6 bases). Germline loops: CDR1 SGHVS, CDR2 FQNEAQ. The V end lost 6 bases, the J end lost 6 bases, and 15 bases lay between the germline ends. The CDR3 consists of 13 residues. CDR3 bases: TGTGCCAGCAGTCCAGGGACTGGAATCGAGCAGTACGTC. This translates into CASSPGTGIEQYV.

This clonotype was observed a few times. V is TRBV29-1 and J is TRBJ2-2; D remains unclear. This CDR3 has 12 amino acids. The ends were cut back, 6 bases at V and 7 bases at J, with 12 bases in the middle. In germline, CDR1 is SQVTM, CDR2 ANQGSEA. As DNA, the CDR3 is TGCAGCGTCGCGCGGTCGATCGGGGAGCTGTTTTTT. Protein product: CSVARSIGELFF.

This clonotype came up a few times. The chain combines TRBV7-2 with TRBJ2-4; unclear D gene. Trimming took off 5 bases at V and 3 bases at J, with 14 bases between the two ends. Germline CDR1 SGHTA, CDR2 FQGNSA. The CDR3 has 15 amino acids. DNA of the CDR3: TGTGCCAGCAGCCCCCGTGACAAGATCAAAAACATTCAGTACTTC. The encoded protein is CASSPRDKIKNIQYF.

This clonotype was detected ten times or more. This chain connects TRBV10-3 to TRBJ2-1; D may correspond to TRBD1 or TRBD2 (5 bases each). This CDR3 comprises 13 residues. From germline, CDR1 is ENHRY and CDR2 SYGVKD. The CDR3 DNA is TGTGCTGGGGGAACTAGGTCAGTGGATGAGCAGTTCTTC. Translating it yields CAGGTRSVDEQFF.

V is TRBV5-4 and J is TRBJ1-1, with D possibly matching TRBD1 (6 bases). This CDR3 region has 15 residues. V gave up 4 bases and J gave up 0 bases, with 13 bases separating them. Germline CDR1 is SGHNT and CDR2 is YYREEE (reference sequence). The CDR3 reads CASSPGDKMNTEAFF. In nucleotides, the CDR3 is TGTGCCAGCAGCCCTGGGGACAAGATGAACACTGAAGCTTTCTTT.

The chain combines TRBV11-3 with TRBJ2-4, with D uncertain. The CDR3 sequence is 15 residues long. The germline CDR1 and CDR2 sequences are SGHNT and YENEEA. Deletions cut 5 bases from V and 0 bases from J, with 11 bases between. The CDR3 region is CASSPPSLAKNIQYF. The CDR3 DNA reads TGTGCCAGCAGCCCCCCGAGTCTAGCCAAAAACATTCAGTACTTC. The full variable domain, in which reference TRBV11-3 and TRBJ2-4 provide the parts outside the CDR3, is EAGVVQSPRYKIIEKKQPVAFWCNPISGHNTLYWYLQNLGQGPELLIRYENEEAVDDSQLPKDRFSAERLKGVDSTLKIQPAELGDSAVYLCASSPPSLAKNIQYFGAGTRLSVL.